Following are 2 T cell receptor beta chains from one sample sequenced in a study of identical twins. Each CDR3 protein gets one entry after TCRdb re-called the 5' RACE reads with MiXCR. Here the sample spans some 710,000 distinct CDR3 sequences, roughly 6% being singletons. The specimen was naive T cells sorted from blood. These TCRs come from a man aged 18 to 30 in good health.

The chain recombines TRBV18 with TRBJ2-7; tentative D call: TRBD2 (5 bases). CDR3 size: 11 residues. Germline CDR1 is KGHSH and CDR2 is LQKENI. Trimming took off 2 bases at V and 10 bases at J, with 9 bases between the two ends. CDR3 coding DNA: TGTGCCAGCTCACCAAGGGAGCGACAGTACTTC. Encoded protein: CASSPRERQYF. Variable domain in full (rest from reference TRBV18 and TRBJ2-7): NAGVMQNPRHLVRRRGQEARLRCSPMKGHSHVYWYRQLPEEGLKFMVYLQKENIIDESGMPKERFSAEFPKEGPSILRIQQVVRGDSAAYFCASSPRERQYFGPGTRLTVT.

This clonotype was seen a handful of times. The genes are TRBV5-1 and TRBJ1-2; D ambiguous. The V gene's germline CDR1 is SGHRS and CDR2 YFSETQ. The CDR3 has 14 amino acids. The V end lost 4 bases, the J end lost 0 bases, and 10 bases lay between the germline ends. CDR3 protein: CASSPSTANYGYTF. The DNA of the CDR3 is TGCGCCAGCAGCCCCAGTACAGCTAACTATGGCTACACCTTC.